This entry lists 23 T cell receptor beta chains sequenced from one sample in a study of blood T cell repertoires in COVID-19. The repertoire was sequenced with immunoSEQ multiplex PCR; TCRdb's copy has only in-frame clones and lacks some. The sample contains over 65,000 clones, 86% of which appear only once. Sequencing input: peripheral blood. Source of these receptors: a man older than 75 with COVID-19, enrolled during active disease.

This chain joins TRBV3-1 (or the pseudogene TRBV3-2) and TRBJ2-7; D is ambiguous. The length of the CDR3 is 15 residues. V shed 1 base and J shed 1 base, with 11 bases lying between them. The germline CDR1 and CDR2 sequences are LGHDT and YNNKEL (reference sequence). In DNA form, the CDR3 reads TGTGCCAGCAGCCAAGGTCTCAGGTTATCCTACGAGCAGTACTTC. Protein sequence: CASSQGLRLSYEQYF.

CDR3 protein: CASSPWDNNNEQFF. CDR3 DNA sequence: TGTGCCAGCAGTCCTTGGGACAACAACAATGAGCAGTTCTTC. The V and J genes are TRBV25-1 and TRBJ2-1; D is perhaps TRBD1 (6 bases). In germline, CDR1 is MGHDK, CDR2 SYGVNS. The CDR3 covers 14 residues. V lost 5 bases and J lost 5, with 13 bases in between.

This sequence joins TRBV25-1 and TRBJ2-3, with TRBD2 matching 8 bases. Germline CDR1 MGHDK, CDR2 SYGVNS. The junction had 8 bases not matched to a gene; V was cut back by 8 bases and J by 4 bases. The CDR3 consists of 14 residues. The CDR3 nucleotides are TGTGCCAGCCTACGAGCGGGGGCTCCAGATACGCAGTATTTT. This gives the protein CASLRAGAPDTQYF.

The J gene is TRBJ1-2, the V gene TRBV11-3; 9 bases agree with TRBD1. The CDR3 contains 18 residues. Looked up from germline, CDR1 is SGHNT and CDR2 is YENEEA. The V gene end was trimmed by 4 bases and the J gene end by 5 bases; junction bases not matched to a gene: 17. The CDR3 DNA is TGTGCCAGCAGCTCTTCCGCCGGACAGGGGATGGTTCTATATGGCTACACCTTC. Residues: CASSSSAGQGMVLYGYTF.

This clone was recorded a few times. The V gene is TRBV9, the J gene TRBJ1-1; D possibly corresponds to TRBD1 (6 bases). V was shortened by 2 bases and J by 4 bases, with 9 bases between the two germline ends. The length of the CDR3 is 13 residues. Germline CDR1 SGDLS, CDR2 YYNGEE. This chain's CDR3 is CASSVIGGTEAFF. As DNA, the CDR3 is TGTGCCAGCAGCGTGATAGGGGGCACTGAAGCTTTCTTT.

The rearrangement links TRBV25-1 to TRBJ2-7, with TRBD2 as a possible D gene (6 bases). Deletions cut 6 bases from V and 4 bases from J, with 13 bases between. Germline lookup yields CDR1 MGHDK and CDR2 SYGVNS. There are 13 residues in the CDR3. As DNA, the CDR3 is TGTGCCAGCAGCGCCGGGACTGTTTACGAGCAGTACTTC. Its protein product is CASSAGTVYEQYF.

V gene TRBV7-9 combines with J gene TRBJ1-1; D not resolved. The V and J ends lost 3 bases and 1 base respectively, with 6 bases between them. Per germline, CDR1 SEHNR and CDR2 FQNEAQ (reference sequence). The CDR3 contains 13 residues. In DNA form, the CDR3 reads TGTGCCAGCAGCTTTGAGGGGAACACTGAAGCTTTCTTT. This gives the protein CASSFEGNTEAFF.

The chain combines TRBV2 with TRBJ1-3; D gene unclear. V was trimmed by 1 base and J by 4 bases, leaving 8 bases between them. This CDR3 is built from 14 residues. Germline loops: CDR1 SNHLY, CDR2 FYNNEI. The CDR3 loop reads CASSEEGAGNTIYF. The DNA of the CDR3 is TGTGCCAGCAGTGAAGAGGGAGCCGGAAACACCATATATTTT.

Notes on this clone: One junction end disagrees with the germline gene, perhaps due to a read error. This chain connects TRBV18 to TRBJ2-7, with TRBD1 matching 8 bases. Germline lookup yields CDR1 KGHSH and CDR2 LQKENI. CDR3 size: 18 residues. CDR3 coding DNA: TGTGTCAGCTCACAAGGATCCGGAGAGTCGGACAGGGCCTACGAGCAGTACTTC. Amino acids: CVSSQGSGESDRAYEQYF.

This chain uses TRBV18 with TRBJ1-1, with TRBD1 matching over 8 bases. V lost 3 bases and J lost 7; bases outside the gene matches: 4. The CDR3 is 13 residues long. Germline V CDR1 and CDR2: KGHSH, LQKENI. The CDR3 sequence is CASSPTGDLEAFF. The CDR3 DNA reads TGTGCCAGCTCACCGACAGGGGATCTTGAAGCTTTCTTT.

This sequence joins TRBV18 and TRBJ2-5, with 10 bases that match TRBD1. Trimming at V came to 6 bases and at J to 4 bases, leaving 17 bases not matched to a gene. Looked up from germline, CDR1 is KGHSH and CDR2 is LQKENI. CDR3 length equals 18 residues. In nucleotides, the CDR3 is TGTGCCAGCTCGTCTCGGGGACAGGGGTATTTTCAAGGAGAGACCCAGTACTTC. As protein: CASSSRGQGYFQGETQYF.

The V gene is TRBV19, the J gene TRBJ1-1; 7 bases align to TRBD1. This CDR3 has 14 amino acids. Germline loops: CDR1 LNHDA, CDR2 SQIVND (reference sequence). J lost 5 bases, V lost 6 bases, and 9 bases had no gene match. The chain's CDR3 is CASRGGQSNTEAFF. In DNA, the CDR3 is TGTGCCAGTAGGGGGGGACAGTCTAATACTGAAGCTTTCTTT.

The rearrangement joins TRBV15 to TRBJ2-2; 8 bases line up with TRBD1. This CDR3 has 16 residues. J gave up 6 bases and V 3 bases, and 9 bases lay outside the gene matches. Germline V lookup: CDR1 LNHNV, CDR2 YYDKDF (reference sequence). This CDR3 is CATSSYRTGSAGELFF. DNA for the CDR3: TGTGCCACCAGCAGCTATCGGACAGGGAGTGCCGGGGAGCTGTTTTTT.

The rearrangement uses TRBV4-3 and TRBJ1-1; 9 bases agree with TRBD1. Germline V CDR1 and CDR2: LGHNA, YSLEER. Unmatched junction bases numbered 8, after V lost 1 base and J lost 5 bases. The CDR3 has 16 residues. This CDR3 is CASSQAADRGRTEAFF. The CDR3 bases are TGCGCCAGCAGCCAAGCAGCGGACAGGGGCCGTACTGAAGCTTTCTTT.

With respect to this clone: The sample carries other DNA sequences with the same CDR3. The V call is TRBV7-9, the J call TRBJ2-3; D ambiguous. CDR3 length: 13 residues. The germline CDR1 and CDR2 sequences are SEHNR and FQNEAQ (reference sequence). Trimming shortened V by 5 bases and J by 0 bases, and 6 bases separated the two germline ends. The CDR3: CASSPGSTDTQYF. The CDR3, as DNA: TGTGCCAGCAGCCCCGGGAGCACAGATACGCAGTATTTT.

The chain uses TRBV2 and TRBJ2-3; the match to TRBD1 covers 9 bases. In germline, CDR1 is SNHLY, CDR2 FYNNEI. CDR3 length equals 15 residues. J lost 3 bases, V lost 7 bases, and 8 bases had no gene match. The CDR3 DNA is TGTGCCAGCAAACTACAGGGGGCATGGACAGATACGCAGTATTTT. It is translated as CASKLQGAWTDTQYF.

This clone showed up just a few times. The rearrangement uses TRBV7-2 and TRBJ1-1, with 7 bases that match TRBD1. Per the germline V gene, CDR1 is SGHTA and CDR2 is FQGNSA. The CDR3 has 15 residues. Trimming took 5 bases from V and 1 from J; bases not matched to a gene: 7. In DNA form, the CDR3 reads TGTGCCAGCAGCAAGACCTACAGGGGGAACACTGAAGCTTTCTTT. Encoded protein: CASSKTYRGNTEAFF.

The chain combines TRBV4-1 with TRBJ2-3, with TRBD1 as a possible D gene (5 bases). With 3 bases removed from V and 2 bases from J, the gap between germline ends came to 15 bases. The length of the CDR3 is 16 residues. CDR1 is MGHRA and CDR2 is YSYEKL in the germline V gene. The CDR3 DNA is TGCGCCAGCAGCCATGTCAAGGGGTCCTTCACAGATACGCAGTATTTT. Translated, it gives CASSHVKGSFTDTQYF.

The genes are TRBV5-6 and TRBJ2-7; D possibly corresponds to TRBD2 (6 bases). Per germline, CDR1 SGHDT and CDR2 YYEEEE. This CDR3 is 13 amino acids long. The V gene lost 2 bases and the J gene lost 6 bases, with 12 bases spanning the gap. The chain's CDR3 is CASSLIPGSEQYF. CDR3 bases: TGTGCCAGCAGCTTAATTCCCGGGAGCGAGCAGTACTTC. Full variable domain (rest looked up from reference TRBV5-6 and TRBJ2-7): DAGVTQSPTHLIKTRGQQVTLRCSPKSGHDTVSWYQQALGQGPQFIFQYYEEEERQRGNFPDRFSGHQFPNYSSELNVNALLLGDSALYLCASSLIPGSEQYFGPGTRLTVT.

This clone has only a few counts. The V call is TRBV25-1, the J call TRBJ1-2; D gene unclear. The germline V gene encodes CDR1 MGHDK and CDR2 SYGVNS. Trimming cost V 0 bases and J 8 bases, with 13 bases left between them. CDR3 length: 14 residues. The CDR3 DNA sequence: TGTGCCAGCAGTGAATATAGAGGCAGAGGGGGCTACACCTTC. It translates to CASSEYRGRGGYTF.

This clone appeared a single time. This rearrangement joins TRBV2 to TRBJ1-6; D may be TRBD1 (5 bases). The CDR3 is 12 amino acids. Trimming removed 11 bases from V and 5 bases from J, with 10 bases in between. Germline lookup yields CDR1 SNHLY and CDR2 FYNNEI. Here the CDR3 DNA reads TGTGCCTCCGCCAGGGATAATTCACCCCTCCACTTT. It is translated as CASARDNSPLHF. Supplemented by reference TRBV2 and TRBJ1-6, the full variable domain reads EPEVTQTPSHQVTQMGQEVILRCVPISNHLYFYWYRQILGQKVEFLVSFYNNEISEKSEIFDDQFSVERPDGSNFTLKIRSTKLEDSAMYFCASARDNSPLHFGNGTRLTVT.

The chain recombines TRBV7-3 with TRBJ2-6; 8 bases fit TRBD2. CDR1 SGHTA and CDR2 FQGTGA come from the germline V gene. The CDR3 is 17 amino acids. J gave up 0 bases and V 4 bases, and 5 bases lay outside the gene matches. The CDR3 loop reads CASSSSGGYSGANVLTF. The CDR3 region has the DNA TGTGCCAGCAGCTCCAGCGGGGGCTACTCTGGGGCCAACGTCCTGACTTTC.

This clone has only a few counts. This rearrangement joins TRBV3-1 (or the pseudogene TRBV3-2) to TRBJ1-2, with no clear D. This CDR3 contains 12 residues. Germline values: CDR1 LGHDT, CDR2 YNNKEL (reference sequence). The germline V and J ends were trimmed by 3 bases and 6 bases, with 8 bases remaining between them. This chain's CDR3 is CASSHRTDGYTF. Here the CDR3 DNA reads TGTGCCAGCAGCCATCGAACAGATGGCTACACCTTC.